Included here is one T cell receptor (beta chain) sequence, with context. Its antigen is still unknown. Template switching appended UMIs that held a 6-nucleotide sample barcode. TCRdb re-called the 5' RACE reads and gives one entry per CDR3 protein, without DNA. Recorded for this sample: 110,000 or so distinct CDR3 sequences. The source of the sample is a study of monozygotic twins with inflammatory bowel disease. Study-level results: What may have added variability to patient repertoires is that immunosuppressive treatments differed. IBD-affected twins scored below their healthy co-twins in TCRbeta diversity (inverse Simpson). Fewer shared clonotypes with others were found in IBD patients than in healthy twins, especially with disease activity.

This CDR3 has 15 amino acids. Germline-derived CDR1 and CDR2 are SEHNR and FQNEAQ (reference sequence). The J gene is TRBJ1-2, the V gene TRBV7-9. The clonotype comes from a human donor with ulcerative colitis or Crohn's disease, or a healthy co-twin of an affected twin (not recorded which). What was sequenced was blood. CDR3 loop: CASSLALGRNYGYTF.